Listed below are T cell receptor beta chains from one sample, sequenced in a study of blood T cell repertoires in COVID-19. TCRdb's table, derived via immunoSEQ multiplex PCR, lists solely in-frame clones and lacks some. The sample comprises over 450,000 clones, 89% of which are singletons, and roughly 0.92% rests with the top ten. Sequencing used peripheral blood. Receptors originate from a man aged 18 to 30 with COVID-19, enrolled during active disease. Each CDR3 is given without its conserved first and last residue. The order of the fields is CDR3 length, V gene, CDR3 protein.

12,TRBV10-3,AISEPDRKNIQY
12,TRBV5-1,ASRWDRDADTQY
14,TRBV2,ASSGLSGGFTDTQY
15,TRBV29-1,SVVGRGQDGANYGYT
9,TRBV6-5,ASSPGYGYT
15,TRBV25-1,ASSGLAGGPSYNEQF
12,TRBV5-4,ASSKDTQEETQY
12,TRBV19,ASSWERSSYEQY
13,TRBV2,ASSENGPDYNEQF
12,TRBV19,ASSPGGAPYGYT
15,TRBV7-3,ASSLGLAGAGGDTQY
11,TRBV7-8,ASSLDRAYEQY
11,TRBV19,ASSIQFTGELF
13,TRBV6-2/TRBV6-3,ASSSRTRGFYGYT
13,TRBV2,ASSVSGIMNTEAF
17,TRBV14,ASSSGGLAGGSSYNEQF
12,TRBV27,ASSPRTTTDTQY
17,TRBV5-6,ASSLGLAGGAVDRDTQY
12,TRBV4-1,ASSSPIAYNEQF
12,TRBV28,ASFPGTSPAEQY
10,TRBV24-1,ATSDPRGEQY